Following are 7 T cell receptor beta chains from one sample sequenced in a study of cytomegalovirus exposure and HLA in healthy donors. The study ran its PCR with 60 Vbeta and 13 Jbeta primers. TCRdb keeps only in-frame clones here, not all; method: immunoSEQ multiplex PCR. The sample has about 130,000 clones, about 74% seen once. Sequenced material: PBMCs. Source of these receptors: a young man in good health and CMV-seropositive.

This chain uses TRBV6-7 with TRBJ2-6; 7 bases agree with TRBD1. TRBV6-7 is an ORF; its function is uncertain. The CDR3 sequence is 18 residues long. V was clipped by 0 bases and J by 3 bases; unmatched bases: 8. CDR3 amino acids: CASSYSKGATLGANVLTF. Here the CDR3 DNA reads TGTGCCAGCAGTTACTCGAAGGGGGCTACCCTTGGGGCCAACGTCCTGACTTTC.

The CDR3 sequence is CATTKGQEQGGNEQFF. The DNA of the CDR3 is TGTGCCACTACCAAAGGCCAAGAACAGGGGGGCAATGAGCAGTTCTTC. V is TRBV10-3 and J is TRBJ2-1; 8 nucleotides match TRBD1. CDR3 size: 16 residues. After removal of 10 bases from V and 6 bases from J, the junction contained 17 bases not matched to a gene. In germline, CDR1 is ENHRY, CDR2 SYGVKD.

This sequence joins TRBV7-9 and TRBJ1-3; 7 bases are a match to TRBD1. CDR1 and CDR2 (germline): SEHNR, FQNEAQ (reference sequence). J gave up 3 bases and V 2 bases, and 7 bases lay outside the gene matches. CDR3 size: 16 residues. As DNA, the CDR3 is TGTGCCAGCAGCTTATCTGGCAGGGGGAATGGAAACACCATATATTTT. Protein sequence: CASSLSGRGNGNTIYF.

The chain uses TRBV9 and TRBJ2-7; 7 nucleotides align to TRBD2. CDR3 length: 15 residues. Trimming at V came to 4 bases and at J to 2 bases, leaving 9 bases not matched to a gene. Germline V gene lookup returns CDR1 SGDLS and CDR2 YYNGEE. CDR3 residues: CASSPQPSGPYEQYF. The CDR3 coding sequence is TGTGCCAGCAGCCCCCAACCTAGCGGACCCTACGAGCAGTACTTC. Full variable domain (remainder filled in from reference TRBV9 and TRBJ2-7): DSGVTQTPKHLITATGQRVTLRCSPRSGDLSVYWYQQSLDQGLQFLIQYYNGEERAKGNILERFSAQQFPDLHSELNLSSLELGDSALYFCASSPQPSGPYEQYFGPGTRLTVT.

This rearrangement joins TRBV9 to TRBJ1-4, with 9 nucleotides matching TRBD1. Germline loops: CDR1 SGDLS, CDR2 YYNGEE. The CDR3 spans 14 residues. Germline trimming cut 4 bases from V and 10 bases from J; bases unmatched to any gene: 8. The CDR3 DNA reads TGTGCCAGCAGCTTGGGACAGGGCTCTGGAAAACTGTTTTTT. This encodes CASSLGQGSGKLFF.

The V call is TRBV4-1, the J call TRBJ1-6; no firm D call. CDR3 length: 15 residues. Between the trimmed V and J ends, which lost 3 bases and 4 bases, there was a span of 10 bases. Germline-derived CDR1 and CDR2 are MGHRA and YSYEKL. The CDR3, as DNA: TGCGCCAGCAGCCAGGAGGTGGGTTATAATTCACCCCTCCACTTT. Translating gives CASSQEVGYNSPLHF.

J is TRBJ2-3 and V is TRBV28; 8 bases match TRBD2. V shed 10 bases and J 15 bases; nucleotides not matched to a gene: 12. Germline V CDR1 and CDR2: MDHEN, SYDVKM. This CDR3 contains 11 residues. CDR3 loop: CAIRPGTSLYF. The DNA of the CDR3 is TGTGCCATCCGTCCCGGGACTAGTCTATATTTT.